Below, 31 T cell receptor beta chains from the same sample are listed, as sequenced in a study of OX40 agonist ivuxolimab in advanced cancers. Sequenced by immunoSEQ multiplex PCR; TCRdb stores in-frame clones only, minus some. The sample includes about 73,000 clones, about 88% of them seen just once. The material was CD4+ or CD8+ T cells sorted from blood, obtained in a trial of the OX40 agonist ivuxolimab. Receptor source: an adult with an advanced solid tumor such as melanoma, head and neck, liver or kidney cancer.

This clone occurred once. The rearrangement joins TRBV4-1 to TRBJ1-5; D unresolved. From germline, CDR1 is MGHRA and CDR2 YSYEKL. The CDR3 runs 13 residues. V gave up 0 bases and J gave up 5 bases, with 5 bases separating them. The CDR3 region has the DNA TGCGCCAGCAGCCAAGAAAGAGATCAGCCCCAGCATTTT. Protein product: CASSQERDQPQHF.

The chain joins TRBV5-1 to TRBJ2-5; 11 bases align to TRBD1. This CDR3 is built from 15 residues. Germline lookup yields CDR1 SGHRS and CDR2 YFSETQ. Trimming at V came to 4 bases and at J to 4 bases, leaving 6 bases not matched to a gene. Here the CDR3 DNA reads TGCGCCAGCAGCCCGGCCGGGACAGGGGGAGAGACCCAGTACTTC. Protein: CASSPAGTGGETQYF.

V and J are TRBV7-2 and TRBJ1-2, with D perhaps TRBD1 (5 bases). This CDR3 comprises 14 residues. The germline CDR1 and CDR2 sequences are SGHTA and FQGNSA. V lost 5 bases and J 10 bases, leaving 20 bases between the germline ends. CDR3 protein: CASSPGTWGMVYTF. In nucleotides, the CDR3 is TGTGCCAGCAGCCCCGGGACCTGGGGTATGGTCTACACCTTC.

The genes are TRBV6-5 and TRBJ1-2, with D perhaps TRBD1 (5 bases). Germline V gene data show CDR1 as MNHEY and CDR2 as SVGAGI. The CDR3 has 14 residues. With 6 bases removed from V and 8 bases from J, the gap between germline ends came to 19 bases. The CDR3 DNA reads as TGTGCCAGCAGCAGCACAGCGGGGGTGGGCGGCTACACCTTC. Encoded protein: CASSSTAGVGGYTF.

Only one count was recorded for this clone. V gene TRBV11-1 combines with J gene TRBJ2-3, with TRBD2 matching over 9 bases. CDR1 and CDR2 (germline): SGHAT, FQDESV (reference sequence). V shed 6 bases and J 0 bases; nucleotides not matched to a gene: 10. The length of the CDR3 is 17 residues. The CDR3 DNA reads as TGTGCCAGCAGGAAGTTAGCGGGGGCCTCTAGCACAGATACGCAGTATTTT. Translating it yields CASRKLAGASSTDTQYF.

Comment on this clone: At one of its ends the junction is not consistent with the germline gene, which may arise from a read error. The chain has TRBV5-1 and TRBJ2-7; TRBD2 might be the D (6 bases). Per the germline V gene, CDR1 is SGHRS and CDR2 is YFSETQ. This CDR3 comprises 15 residues. CDR3 protein: CASTLEGPLTYEQYF. In DNA, the CDR3 is TGCGCCAGCACCTTGGAGGGGCCTTTAACCTACGAGCAGTACTTC. The full variable domain, completed using reference TRBV5-1 and TRBJ2-7, is KAGVTQTPRYLIKTRGQQVTLSCSPISGHRSVSWYQQTPGQGLQFLFEYFSETQRNKGNFPGRFSGRQFSNSRSEMNVSTLELGDSALYLCASTLEGPLTYEQYFGPGTRLTVT.

The V and J genes are TRBV27 and TRBJ2-3; 12 bases align to TRBD2. The CDR3 is made up of 20 amino acids. V shed 7 bases and J 1 base; nucleotides not matched to a gene: 18. Germline values: CDR1 MNHEY, CDR2 SMNVEV (reference sequence). The CDR3: CASTRFATSGSRGGTDTQYF. Here the CDR3 DNA reads TGTGCCAGCACCCGATTTGCGACTAGCGGGAGTAGGGGGGGCACAGATACGCAGTATTTT.

This sequence joins TRBV14 and TRBJ1-1; the D is unclear. Germline-derived CDR1 and CDR2 are SGHDN and FVKESK. V lost 0 bases, J lost 3 bases, and 11 bases lay in between. The CDR3 is 15 residues long. The chain's CDR3 is CASSQDQVGYTEAFF. The CDR3 region has the DNA TGTGCCAGCAGCCAAGATCAGGTGGGGTACACTGAAGCTTTCTTT.

The V and J genes are TRBV19 and TRBJ2-2, with D perhaps matching TRBD2 (5 bases). Per germline, CDR1 LNHDA and CDR2 SQIVND (reference sequence). The CDR3 runs to 13 residues. V lost 5 bases and J 5 bases, leaving 9 bases between the germline ends. CDR3 protein: CASSGGGTGELFF. The CDR3 bases are TGTGCCAGTAGTGGAGGTGGGACCGGGGAGCTGTTTTTT.

This chain joins TRBV4-3 and TRBJ1-5; possibly TRBD1 for D (6 bases). The germline V gene encodes CDR1 LGHNA and CDR2 YSLEER. The CDR3 sequence is 15 residues long. V lost 0 bases, J lost 3 bases, and 9 bases lay in between. The CDR3 DNA reads as TGCGCCAGCAGCCAAGATTACAGGGACAATCAGCCCCAGCATTTT. It translates to CASSQDYRDNQPQHF.

J is TRBJ2-2 and V is TRBV25-1, with D possibly TRBD2 on 6 matching bases. In germline, CDR1 is MGHDK, CDR2 SYGVNS. CDR3 length equals 15 residues. V lost 6 bases and J 0 bases, leaving 11 bases between the germline ends. The CDR3 protein is CASRRGTANTGELFF. In nucleotides, the CDR3 is TGTGCCAGCAGACGCGGGACGGCGAACACCGGGGAGCTGTTTTTT.

The chain links TRBV18 to TRBJ2-7; TRBD1 might be the D (5 bases). CDR1 KGHSH and CDR2 LQKENI come from the germline V gene. This CDR3 spans 13 amino acids. The V and J ends lost 6 bases and 6 bases respectively, with 15 bases between them. CDR3 coding DNA: TGTGCCAGCTCGCCTCAGGGTCCTGGCGAGCAGTACTTC. Protein product: CASSPQGPGEQYF.

The chain employs TRBV6-5 and TRBJ1-1; 7 bases are shared with TRBD1. The V segment lost 2 bases and the J segment 4 bases; nucleotides outside the gene matches: 4. Germline assignment: CDR1 MNHEY and CDR2 SVGAGI. This CDR3 contains 14 residues. The DNA for the CDR3 is TGTGCCAGCAGTTACGGACAGGCCCCCACTGAAGCTTTCTTT. As protein: CASSYGQAPTEAFF.

This clone was found once. The CDR3 DNA is TGTGCCAGTAGTATAGGGGTTGACCGAGTCTCCTACGAGCAGTACTTC. As protein: CASSIGVDRVSYEQYF. The J gene is TRBJ2-7, the V gene TRBV19; D gene uncertain. Germline V gene data show CDR1 as LNHDA and CDR2 as SQIVND (reference sequence). This CDR3 contains 16 residues. Trimming took 1 base from V and 0 from J, leaving 13 bases between them.

V is TRBV25-1 and J is TRBJ1-6, with 8 bases lining up with TRBD1. Germline trimming cut 2 bases from V and 0 bases from J; bases unmatched to any gene: 6. The CDR3 runs to 18 residues. The germline V gene encodes CDR1 MGHDK and CDR2 SYGVNS. The CDR3 protein is CASSEPRDRSSYNSPLHF. The CDR3 DNA is TGTGCCAGCAGTGAACCCCGGGACAGGAGCTCCTATAATTCACCCCTCCACTTT.

The rearrangement links TRBV30 to TRBJ1-3; D remains ambiguous. Trimming took off 2 bases at V and 4 bases at J, with 3 bases between the two ends. CDR1 GTSNPN and CDR2 SVGIG come from the germline V gene (reference sequence). The CDR3 runs to 11 residues. This CDR3 reads CAWSTGNTIYF. As DNA, the CDR3 is TGTGCCTGGAGTACAGGAAACACCATATATTTT.

The V gene is TRBV7-2, the J gene TRBJ2-3; maybe TRBD2 (5 bases). The CDR3 loop spans 18 amino acids. V lost 4 bases, J lost 1 base, and 21 bases lay in between. CDR1 is SGHTA, CDR2 FQGNSA, per germline. The CDR3 spells CASSSRPLPRVGTDTQYF. As DNA, the CDR3 is TGTGCCAGCAGCTCCCGTCCACTCCCGCGGGTAGGCACAGATACGCAGTATTTT.

The rearrangement joins TRBV18 to TRBJ2-2, with no clear D. V lost 1 base and J lost 0, with 9 bases in between. This CDR3 has 16 amino acids. Germline CDR1 KGHSH, CDR2 LQKENI. CDR3 loop: CASSPQGFPNTGELFF. CDR3 bases: TGTGCCAGCTCACCACAGGGTTTCCCGAACACCGGGGAGCTGTTTTTT.

The chain joins TRBV19 to TRBJ2-6; a weak D match, TRBD1 (5 bases). The length of the CDR3 is 15 residues. The germline gives CDR1 LNHDA, CDR2 SQIVND (reference sequence). The germline V and J ends were trimmed by 3 bases and 8 bases, with 14 bases remaining between them. The CDR3 loop is CASSIGRAPPNVLTF. The CDR3 DNA follows: TGTGCCAGTAGTATCGGCAGGGCACCCCCCAACGTCCTGACTTTC.

This chain uses TRBV5-1 with TRBJ1-1, with D perhaps TRBD1 (6 bases). Germline CDR1 and CDR2: SGHRS and YFSETQ. The ends were cut back, 0 bases at V and 1 base at J, with 10 bases in the middle. The CDR3 has 15 residues. CDR3: CASSLGEDRNTEAFF. The CDR3 nucleotides read TGCGCCAGCAGCTTGGGTGAGGACAGGAACACTGAAGCTTTCTTT.

The chain uses TRBV30 and TRBJ1-2; D possibly corresponds to TRBD1 (5 bases). V was shortened by 5 bases and J by 8 bases, with 15 bases between the two germline ends. Germline V gives CDR1 GTSNPN, CDR2 SVGIG (reference sequence). CDR3 length: 12 amino acids. CDR3 DNA sequence: TGTGCCTGGGCGACCCGCAGGGAAGGCTACACCTTC. It is translated as CAWATRREGYTF.

The chain carries TRBV13 and TRBJ1-4; D ambiguous. Germline assignment: CDR1 PRHDT and CDR2 FYEKMQ (reference sequence). V was pared by 5 bases and J by 5 bases, with 6 bases between. CDR3 length equals 12 residues. CDR3 region: CASSLRNEKLFF. CDR3 DNA: TGTGCCAGCAGCCTTCGGAATGAAAAACTGTTTTTT.

The chain carries TRBV7-2 and TRBJ2-7; no reliable D call. Germline-derived CDR1 and CDR2 are SGHTA and FQGNSA. Trimming removed 1 base from V and 0 bases from J, with 7 bases in between. The CDR3 spans 14 residues. In nucleotides, the CDR3 is TGTGCCAGCAGCTTAGATCTGCGCTCCTACGAGCAGTACTTC. This codes for CASSLDLRSYEQYF.

This chain uses TRBV5-4 with TRBJ1-4, with a possible D match to TRBD1 (5 bases). The germline gives CDR1 SGHNT, CDR2 YYREEE (reference sequence). CDR3 length: 15 amino acids. V shed 0 bases and J shed 6 bases, with 12 bases lying between them. CDR3 nucleotide sequence: TGTGCCAGCAGCTTGGGCGGGGCGCGGGATGAAAAACTGTTTTTT. This encodes CASSLGGARDEKLFF.

This clone was seen just once. The V call is TRBV6-4, the J call TRBJ2-1; weak D call: TRBD2 (7 bases). V lost 8 bases, J lost 0 bases, and 14 bases lay in between. This CDR3 is built from 15 residues. Germline V gene data show CDR1 as MRHNA and CDR2 as SNTAGT. The CDR3 protein is CASSRGGGSYNEQFF. The CDR3 nucleotides read TGTGCCAGCTCGAGGGGGGGCGGCTCCTACAATGAGCAGTTCTTC.

The chain carries TRBV6-4 and TRBJ1-6; maybe TRBD1 (6 bases). This CDR3 contains 15 residues. V was cut by 8 bases and J by 2 bases, with 13 bases left in between. The germline V gene has CDR1 MRHNA and CDR2 SNTAGT. The CDR3 is CASAAGTTYNSPLHF. The CDR3 region has the DNA TGTGCCAGCGCAGCCGGGACAACCTATAATTCACCCCTCCACTTT.

This clone has only a few counts. V usage is TRBV6-5 and J usage is TRBJ2-3, with 8 bases lining up with TRBD1. CDR3 size: 16 residues. The ends lost 0 bases at V and 5 bases at J; junction bases unmatched: 7. The V gene's germline CDR1 is MNHEY and CDR2 SVGAGI. The CDR3 sequence is CASSYSPQGARDTQYF. In DNA form, the CDR3 reads TGTGCCAGCAGTTACTCCCCCCAGGGGGCGAGAGATACGCAGTATTTT.

The J gene is TRBJ2-7, the V gene TRBV29-1, with a tentative D call TRBD1 (7 bases). The CDR3 extends over 16 amino acids. Trimming stripped 6 bases from V and 0 bases from J, with 21 bases between. The V gene's germline CDR1 is SQVTM and CDR2 ANQGSEA. The CDR3 protein is CSVARGAKYYSYEQYF. CDR3 bases: TGCAGCGTGGCCAGGGGGGCAAAATACTACTCCTACGAGCAGTACTTC.

V and J are TRBV19 and TRBJ1-5; the D gene is possibly TRBD1 (6 bases). CDR3 length equals 17 residues. Germline V gives CDR1 LNHDA, CDR2 SQIVND (reference sequence). V lost 3 bases and J 4 bases, leaving 19 bases between the germline ends. CDR3 sequence reads: CASSMNWGQAGNQPQHF. CDR3 DNA sequence: TGTGCCAGTAGTATGAACTGGGGGCAGGCGGGAAATCAGCCCCAGCATTTT.

The chain carries TRBV27 and TRBJ1-6; D remains unclear. The CDR3 is 12 amino acids. Germline V gene sequence: CDR1 MNHEY, CDR2 SMNVEV (reference sequence). V was trimmed by 6 bases and J by 0 bases, leaving 0 bases between them. DNA for the CDR3: TGTGCCAGCAGCTCCTATAATTCACCCCTCCACTTT. Translated: CASSSYNSPLHF.

The V and J genes are TRBV23-1 and TRBJ2-4; D gene ambiguous. TRBV23-1 is identified as an open reading frame with a role that is uncertain. This CDR3 is built from 16 residues. V was cut by 0 bases and J by 3 bases, with 12 bases left in between. CDR3 sequence: CASSQSAEGLKNIQYF. The CDR3 DNA follows: TGCGCCAGCAGTCAATCAGCAGAAGGGCTCAAAAACATTCAGTACTTC.